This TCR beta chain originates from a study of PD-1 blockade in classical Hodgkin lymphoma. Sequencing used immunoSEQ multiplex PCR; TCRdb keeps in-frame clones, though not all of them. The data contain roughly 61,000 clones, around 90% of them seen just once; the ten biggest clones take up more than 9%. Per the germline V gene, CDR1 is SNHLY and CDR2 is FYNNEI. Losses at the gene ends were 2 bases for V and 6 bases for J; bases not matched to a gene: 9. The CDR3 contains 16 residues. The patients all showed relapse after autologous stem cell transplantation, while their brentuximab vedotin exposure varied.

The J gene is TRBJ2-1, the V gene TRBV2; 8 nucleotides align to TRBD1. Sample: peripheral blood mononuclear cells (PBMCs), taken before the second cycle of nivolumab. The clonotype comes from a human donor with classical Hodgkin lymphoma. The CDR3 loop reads CASSEPTGQVGNEQFF. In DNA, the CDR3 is TGTGCCAGCAGTGAACCGACGGGACAGGTCGGCAATGAGCAGTTCTTC.